Each of the 31 T cell receptor beta chains below was sequenced from the same sample in a study of molecular identifiers for immune sequencing clone quantification. Each CDR3 protein gets one entry after TCRdb re-called the PCR reads with MiXCR. Found here are 400,000 to 600,000 distinct CDR3 sequences, about 25% of them singletons; the top ten hold around 0.79%. The material sequenced was naive CD8+ T cells from blood, with Jurkat cell RNA spiked in. Subset specified: FACS-sorted CD8+CD4-CCR7+CD45RA+ naive T cells. The origin of the receptors is a human donor in good health. Some libraries in this study had Jurkat cell RNA spiked in.

This clonotype was seen a few times. CDR3 region: CASSSGILQYF. CDR3 DNA sequence: TGTGCCAGCAGCTCAGGGATTCTGCAGTACTTC. The chain is built from TRBV27 and TRBJ2-7; the D gene is possibly TRBD1 (5 bases). V lost 6 bases to trimming and J lost 9 bases, with 12 bases between them. CDR3 length equals 11 residues. The germline V gene has CDR1 MNHEY and CDR2 SMNVEV (reference sequence).

This clonotype has at least ten counts. The chain recombines TRBV5-1 with TRBJ2-3; tentative D call: TRBD2 (5 bases). V lost 0 bases to trimming and J lost 2 bases, with 13 bases between them. The CDR3 contains 16 residues. Germline CDR1 SGHRS, CDR2 YFSETQ. CDR3 nucleotide sequence: TGCGCCAGCAGCTTGGCCACGGCGGGTTCCACAGATACGCAGTATTTT. This translates into CASSLATAGSTDTQYF.

A note on this clonotype: This may stem from a read error, because a much larger clone lies one nucleotide away. CDR3 coding DNA: TGCAGCGTTGGGGGTCCTGGGCCACAAGAGACCCAGTACTTC. Its protein is CSVGGPGPQETQYF. The genes are TRBV29-1 and TRBJ2-5; D unresolved. This CDR3 spans 14 amino acids. V lost 4 bases and J lost 2, with 14 bases in between. The germline gives CDR1 SQVTM, CDR2 ANQGSEA.

This clonotype has only a few counts. This rearrangement joins TRBV4-2 to TRBJ2-5; a weak D match, TRBD1 (6 bases). This CDR3 region has 17 residues. CDR1 LGHNA and CDR2 YNFKEQ come from the germline V gene. V lost 2 bases and J lost 0, with 16 bases in between. The CDR3 sequence is CASSQLQTGINQETQYF. In nucleotides, the CDR3 is TGTGCCAGCAGCCAATTACAGACAGGTATCAACCAAGAGACCCAGTACTTC.

Comment on this clonotype: This may arise from a read error, as a much more abundant clone is one base away. The chain recombines TRBV12-3 or TRBV12-4 with TRBJ2-3; D may be TRBD1 or TRBD2 (5 bases each). The CDR3 spans 14 residues. CDR3 region: CASSGTYFTDMQYF. Here the CDR3 DNA reads TGTGCCAGCAGCGGGACGTACTTCACAGATATGCAGTATTTT.

The sample holds a few counts of this clonotype. V gene TRBV6-2 or TRBV6-3 combines with J gene TRBJ1-4; no definite D call. The V end was cut by 4 bases, the J end by 3 bases, with 9 bases between. The CDR3 is made up of 14 amino acids. CDR1 and CDR2 from the germline V gene are MNHEY and SVGEGT. The CDR3 bases are TGTGCCAGCAGTTCGGACGGGCCTAATGAAAAACTGTTTTTT. Its protein is CASSSDGPNEKLFF.

This chain joins TRBV21-1 and TRBJ2-4; TRBD2, the table's D call, lacks a check against the DNA. TRBV21-1 is labeled a pseudogene. The CDR3 has 19 amino acids. CDR3 nucleotides: TGTGCCAGCATCCCAGGGTATGGGGGTCCTACCCGAGCCAAAAACATTCGGTACTTC. This gives the protein CASIPGYGGPTRAKNIRYF.

This clonotype was observed at least ten times. The genes are TRBV24-1 and TRBJ2-1, with D perhaps matching TRBD1 or TRBD2 (6 bases each). The CDR3 length is 14 residues. Between the trimmed V and J ends, which lost 4 bases and 5 bases, there was a span of 11 bases. CDR1 and CDR2 from the germline V gene are KGHDR and SFDVKD. CDR3 nucleotides: TGTGCCACCAGTGACGGGGGCCCCCACAATGAGCAGTTCTTC. Protein product: CATSDGGPHNEQFF.

The rearrangement uses TRBV30 and TRBJ1-4; weak D call: TRBD1 (5 bases). The CDR3 contains 15 residues. Trimming left V 2 bases short and J 4 bases short, with 14 bases between. Germline CDR1 and CDR2: GTSNPN and SVGIG (reference sequence). The CDR3 reads CAWSSVDSFNEKLFF. The CDR3 DNA sequence: TGTGCCTGGAGTTCAGTAGACAGTTTTAATGAAAAACTGTTTTTT.

This clonotype was found a few times. This chain links TRBV29-1 with TRBJ2-2, with unresolved D. This CDR3 has 12 residues. V lost 7 bases and J lost 4, with 10 bases in between. Germline V gives CDR1 SQVTM, CDR2 ANQGSEA. The DNA of the CDR3 is TGCAGCGCCACGATGGGCACCGGGGAGCTGTTTTTT. It codes for CSATMGTGELFF.

The rearrangement uses TRBV7-9 and TRBJ1-1, with D unresolved. Germline lookup yields CDR1 SEHNR and CDR2 FQNEAQ (reference sequence). Trimming removed 8 bases at V and 8 bases at J, with 15 bases between. This CDR3 comprises 12 residues. The CDR3 reads CASGLSGGEAFF. CDR3 sequence (DNA): TGTGCCAGCGGCCTCTCCGGTGGGGAAGCTTTCTTT.

This clonotype has a count of ten or more. V is TRBV4-1 and J is TRBJ2-7; D not resolved. The V gene lost 1 base and the J gene lost 6 bases, with 7 bases spanning the gap. Germline V gene lookup returns CDR1 MGHRA and CDR2 YSYEKL. The CDR3 runs to 12 residues. CDR3 residues: CASSQVGSEQYF. CDR3 sequence (DNA): TGCGCCAGCAGCCAAGTAGGGTCCGAGCAGTACTTC.

The sample holds a few counts of this clonotype. The chain uses TRBV6-5 and TRBJ2-3, with D uncertain. There are 12 residues in the CDR3. Germline CDR1 MNHEY, CDR2 SVGAGI. V was clipped by 6 bases and J by 4 bases, with 8 bases between them. CDR3 coding DNA: TGTGCCAGCAGGTCCAAACCAGATACGCAGTATTTT. Translation gives CASRSKPDTQYF.

This clonotype was seen repeatedly, ten times or more. This chain uses TRBV5-4 with TRBJ2-1; the match to TRBD2 covers 10 bases. V lost 4 bases and J lost 7; bases outside the gene matches: 5. CDR3 length: 14 amino acids. Germline lookup yields CDR1 SGHNT and CDR2 YYREEE (reference sequence). The CDR3 sequence is CASSPGLAPNEQFF. The DNA for the CDR3 is TGTGCCAGCAGCCCGGGACTAGCGCCTAATGAGCAGTTCTTC.

In this sample, this clonotype turned up a few times. This chain uses TRBV4-3 with TRBJ2-1, with TRBD2 matching 8 bases. The V gene end was trimmed by 4 bases and the J gene end by 6 bases; junction bases not matched to a gene: 5. The CDR3 covers 14 residues. Germline V gene lookup returns CDR1 LGHNA and CDR2 YSLEER. In DNA form, the CDR3 reads TGCGCCAGCAGCCCTCGGACTAGCTCCAATGAGCAGTTCTTC. This translates into CASSPRTSSNEQFF.

In its sample, this clonotype was seen a few times. One base away lies a much larger clone, so this may be a sequencing read error. This chain uses TRBV28 with TRBJ2-7; TRBD1 or TRBD2 may be the D gene (5 bases each). The germline V gene has CDR1 MDHEN and CDR2 SYDVKM. The length of the CDR3 is 13 residues. The CDR3 sequence is CAGSWDRSYEQYF. In DNA form, the CDR3 reads TGTGCCGGCAGTTGGGACCGCTCCTACGAGCAGTACTTC.

As regards this clonotype: This may arise from a read error, as a much more abundant clone is one base away. This sequence joins TRBV7-6 and TRBJ2-3; tentatively, D is TRBD1 or TRBD2 (6 bases each). Germline loops: CDR1 SGHVS, CDR2 FNYEAQ. V dropped 8 bases and J dropped 2 bases, with 35 bases sitting between them. The CDR3 is made up of 21 amino acids. CDR3 bases: TGTGCCAGCGGCCTGAACTCGGGGGCCGTCCCTACATGGGTTGACACAGATACGCAGTATTTT. The encoded protein is CASGLNSGAVPTWVDTDTQYF.

This clonotype was detected only a few times. The chain joins TRBV7-9 to TRBJ2-5; D possibly corresponds to TRBD1 (6 bases). V dropped 4 bases and J dropped 5 bases, with 14 bases sitting between them. There are 14 residues in the CDR3. Germline-derived CDR1 and CDR2 are SEHNR and FQNEAQ (reference sequence). CDR3 amino acids: CASSYPGDGETQYF. For the CDR3, the DNA is TGTGCCAGCAGCTACCCAGGGGACGGGGAGACCCAGTACTTC. Complete variable domain (other parts from reference TRBV7-9 and TRBJ2-5): DTGVSQNPRHKITKRGQNVTFRCDPISEHNRLYWYRQTLGQGPEFLTYFQNEAQLEKSRLLSDRFSAERPKGSFSTLEIQRTEQGDSAMYLCASSYPGDGETQYFGPGTRLLVL.

This clonotype was seen more than once but under ten times. The chain's CDR3 is CASSLAGEEKLFF. CDR3 coding DNA: TGTGCCAGCAGTTTAGCGGGGGAAGAAAAACTGTTTTTT. The rearrangement links TRBV27 to TRBJ1-4; possibly TRBD1 for D (5 bases). The V end lost 2 bases, the J end lost 8 bases, and 9 bases lay between the germline ends. Germline CDR1 MNHEY, CDR2 SMNVEV (reference sequence). This CDR3 is 13 amino acids long.

This clonotype was recorded a few times. V usage is TRBV28 and J usage is TRBJ2-7; no clear D. Trimming stripped 7 bases from V and 2 bases from J, with 12 bases between. This CDR3 comprises 13 residues. Germline V gene data show CDR1 as MDHEN and CDR2 as SYDVKM. CDR3 amino acids: CASTPWDTYEQYF. The CDR3 region has the DNA TGTGCCAGCACCCCCTGGGATACCTACGAGCAGTACTTC.

A few counts support this clonotype. The chain has TRBV19 and TRBJ1-4; D may be TRBD1 (5 bases). Trimming removed 10 bases at V and 3 bases at J, with 18 bases between. The germline CDR1 and CDR2 sequences are LNHDA and SQIVND (reference sequence). The CDR3 extends over 15 amino acids. For the CDR3, the DNA is TGTGCCACCCTGGGGCAACGAGGGCCTAATGAAAAACTGTTTTTT. Its translation is CATLGQRGPNEKLFF.

This clonotype was seen repeatedly, ten times or more. The chain is built from TRBV7-6 and TRBJ2-5, with D unclear. CDR1 SGHVS and CDR2 FNYEAQ come from the germline V gene. The CDR3 spans 15 residues. V was cut by 1 base and J by 5 bases, with 14 bases left in between. The CDR3 DNA reads TGTGCCAGCAGCTTAGTTTGGGCGCCGAATGAGACCCAGTACTTC. It encodes CASSLVWAPNETQYF. Filled out from reference TRBV7-6 and TRBJ2-5, the complete variable domain reads GAGVSQSPRYKVTKRGQDVALRCDPISGHVSLYWYRQALGQGPEFLTYFNYEAQQDKSGLPNDRFSAERPEGSISTLTIQRTEQRDSAMYRCASSLVWAPNETQYFGPGTRLLVL.

The chain recombines TRBV6-5 with TRBJ2-3; unclear D gene. V was cut by 0 bases and J by 2 bases, with 9 bases left in between. The length of the CDR3 is 15 residues. Germline V CDR1 and CDR2: MNHEY, SVGAGI. CDR3 DNA: TGTGCCAGCAGTTACTCACCCCTTAACACAGATACGCAGTATTTT. This translates into CASSYSPLNTDTQYF.

A note on this clonotype: One base away lies a much larger clone, so this may be a sequencing read error. The CDR3 DNA is TGTGCCAGCAGCCCAGCGTGGGGAGGGTCCTACGAGCGGTACTTC. The encoded protein is CASSPAWGGSYERYF. The chain is built from TRBV7-2 and TRBJ2-7; TRBD2 aligns across 7 bases. The CDR3 has 15 residues. Germline V lookup: CDR1 SGHTA, CDR2 FQGNSA.

This clonotype was found a few times. The chain has TRBV4-1 and TRBJ1-1; D remains unclear. The CDR3 consists of 15 residues. Trimming pared 1 base from V and 1 base from J, leaving 10 bases between. Germline CDR1 is MGHRA and CDR2 is YSYEKL. CDR3 bases: TGCGCCAGCAGCCAAGGGCTGGTTACGAACACTGAAGCTTTCTTT. Its translation is CASSQGLVTNTEAFF.

This chain links TRBV14 with TRBJ2-1; D perhaps matches TRBD2 (5 bases). This CDR3 region has 14 residues. Germline loops: CDR1 SGHDN, CDR2 FVKESK. The germline V and J ends were trimmed by 2 bases and 8 bases, with 13 bases remaining between them. CDR3 nucleotide sequence: TGTGCCAGCAGCCAATCCGGGCCGCGGGATGAGCAGTTCTTC. This codes for CASSQSGPRDEQFF.

This clonotype was counted between two and nine times. This chain uses TRBV28 with TRBJ2-3, with TRBD2 as a possible D gene (6 bases). The V and J ends lost 2 bases and 2 bases respectively, with 26 bases between them. Germline V gene data show CDR1 as MDHEN and CDR2 as SYDVKM. The CDR3 contains 20 residues. The CDR3, as DNA: TGTGCCAGCAGTTTAACGGCGGGAAGAGTTCGGCCCCATTCCACAGATACGCAGTATTTT. Translation gives CASSLTAGRVRPHSTDTQYF.

This clonotype was counted many times. This sequence joins TRBV7-9 and TRBJ2-1; D remains unclear. Germline values: CDR1 SEHNR, CDR2 FQNEAQ (reference sequence). The V end was cut by 4 bases, the J end by 9 bases, with 22 bases between. The CDR3 extends over 16 amino acids. CDR3 amino acids: CASSSLVDPRAAEQFF. CDR3 DNA: TGTGCCAGCAGCTCCCTCGTAGACCCCCGGGCGGCTGAGCAGTTCTTC.

This clonotype was seen at least ten times. This chain joins TRBV20-1 and TRBJ2-3, with D hard to call. Between the trimmed V and J ends, which lost 3 bases and 6 bases, there was a span of 7 bases. The germline V gene encodes CDR1 DFQATT and CDR2 SNEGSKA (reference sequence). The CDR3 has 11 amino acids. This CDR3 is CSASSGDTQYF. The CDR3 nucleotides are TGCAGTGCTAGCTCCGGGGATACGCAGTATTTT.

At least ten counts were recorded for this clonotype. This chain joins TRBV7-9 and TRBJ2-5; TRBD1 aligns across 7 bases. Germline values: CDR1 SEHNR, CDR2 FQNEAQ (reference sequence). The CDR3 consists of 14 residues. J gave up 3 bases and V 0 bases, and 1 base lay outside the gene matches. CDR3 residues: CASSLAGQEETQYF. The DNA for the CDR3 is TGTGCCAGCAGCTTAGCTGGACAGGAAGAGACCCAGTACTTC. Combining the CDR3 with reference TRBV7-9 and TRBJ2-5 gives the whole variable domain DTGVSQNPRHKITKRGQNVTFRCDPISEHNRLYWYRQTLGQGPEFLTYFQNEAQLEKSRLLSDRFSAERPKGSFSTLEIQRTEQGDSAMYLCASSLAGQEETQYFGPGTRLLVL.

Notes on this clonotype: One junction end does not reproduce the germline sequence, and a read error may be involved. The rearrangement uses TRBV5-6 and TRBJ2-7; 8 positions agree with TRBD2. The CDR3 is 17 residues long. Looked up from germline, CDR1 is SGHDT and CDR2 is YYEEEE. CDR3 amino acids: CASSPHLEAGDSHEQYF. The CDR3 DNA reads as TGTGCCAGCAGCCCACATCTCGAAGCGGGGGACTCCCACGAGCAGTACTTC.